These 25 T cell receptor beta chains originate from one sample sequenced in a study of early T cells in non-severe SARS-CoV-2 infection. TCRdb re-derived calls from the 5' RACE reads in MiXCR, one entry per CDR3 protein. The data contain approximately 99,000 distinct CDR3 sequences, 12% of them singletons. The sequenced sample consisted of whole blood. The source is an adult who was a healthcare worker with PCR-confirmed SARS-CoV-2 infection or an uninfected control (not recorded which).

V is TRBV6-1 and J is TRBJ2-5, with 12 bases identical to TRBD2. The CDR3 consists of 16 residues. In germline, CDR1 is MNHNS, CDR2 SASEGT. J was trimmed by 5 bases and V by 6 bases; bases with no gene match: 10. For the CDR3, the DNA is TGTGCCAGCAGCGCGACTAGCGGGGGCCCAGGGGAGACCCAGTACTTC. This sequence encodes CASSATSGGPGETQYF.

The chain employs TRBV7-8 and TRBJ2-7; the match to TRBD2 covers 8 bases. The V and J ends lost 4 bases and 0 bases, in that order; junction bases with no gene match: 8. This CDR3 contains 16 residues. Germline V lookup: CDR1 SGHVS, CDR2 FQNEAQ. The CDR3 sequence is CASSYGGGTVSYEQYF. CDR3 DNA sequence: TGTGCCAGCAGCTATGGCGGGGGGACGGTCTCCTACGAGCAGTACTTC.

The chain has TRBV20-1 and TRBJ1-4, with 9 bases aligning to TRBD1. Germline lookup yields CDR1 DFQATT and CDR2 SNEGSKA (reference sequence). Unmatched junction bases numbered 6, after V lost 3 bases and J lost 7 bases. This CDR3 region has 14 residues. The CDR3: CSASSGTGSEKLFF. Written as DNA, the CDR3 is TGCAGTGCTAGTTCCGGGACAGGGAGTGAAAAACTGTTTTTT.

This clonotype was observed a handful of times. CDR3 nucleotide sequence: TGTGCCACCAGTGACCCGACAGGGGGCAAGTACAATGAGCAGTTCTTC. Its translation: CATSDPTGGKYNEQFF. This chain links TRBV24-1 with TRBJ2-1, with TRBD1 matching over 10 bases. CDR3 length: 16 residues. Per germline, CDR1 KGHDR and CDR2 SFDVKD. The V and J ends lost 4 bases and 4 bases, in that order; junction bases with no gene match: 6.

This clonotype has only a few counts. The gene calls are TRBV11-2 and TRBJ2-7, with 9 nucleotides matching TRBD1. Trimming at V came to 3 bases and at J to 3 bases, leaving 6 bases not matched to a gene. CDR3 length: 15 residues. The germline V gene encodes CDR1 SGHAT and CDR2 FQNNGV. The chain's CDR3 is CASSFPGQGYYEQYF. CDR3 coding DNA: TGTGCCAGCAGCTTTCCGGGACAGGGTTACTACGAGCAGTACTTC.

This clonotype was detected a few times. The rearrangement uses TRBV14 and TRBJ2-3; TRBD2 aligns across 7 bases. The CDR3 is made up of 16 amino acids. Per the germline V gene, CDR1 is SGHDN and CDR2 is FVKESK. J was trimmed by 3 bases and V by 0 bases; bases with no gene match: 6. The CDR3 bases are TGTGCCAGCAGCCAAGATAACGGACTAGGGACAGATACGCAGTATTTT. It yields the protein CASSQDNGLGTDTQYF. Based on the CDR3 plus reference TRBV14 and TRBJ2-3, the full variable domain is EAGVTQFPSHSVIEKGQTVTLRCDPISGHDNLYWYRRVMGKEIKFLLHFVKESKQDESGMPNNRFLAERTGGTYSTLKVQPAELEDSGVYFCASSQDNGLGTDTQYFGPGTRLTVL.

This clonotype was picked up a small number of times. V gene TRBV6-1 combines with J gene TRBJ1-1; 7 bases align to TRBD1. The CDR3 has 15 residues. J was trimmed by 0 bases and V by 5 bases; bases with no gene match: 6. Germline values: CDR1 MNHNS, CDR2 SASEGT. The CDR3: CASSREGQLNTEAFF. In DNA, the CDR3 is TGTGCCAGCAGTCGCGAGGGACAGCTGAACACTGAAGCTTTCTTT.

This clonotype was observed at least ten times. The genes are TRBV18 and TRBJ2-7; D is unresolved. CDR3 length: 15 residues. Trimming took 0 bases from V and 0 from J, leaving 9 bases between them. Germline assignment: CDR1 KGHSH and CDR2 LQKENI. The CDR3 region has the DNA TGTGCCAGCTCACCACCGATAGGGAACTCCTACGAGCAGTACTTC. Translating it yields CASSPPIGNSYEQYF.

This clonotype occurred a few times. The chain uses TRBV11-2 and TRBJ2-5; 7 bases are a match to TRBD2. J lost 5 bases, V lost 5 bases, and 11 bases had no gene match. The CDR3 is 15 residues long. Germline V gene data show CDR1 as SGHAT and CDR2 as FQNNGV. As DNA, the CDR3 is TGTGCCAGCAGCCCGACTAGCTTCGTTGGGGAGACCCAGTACTTC. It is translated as CASSPTSFVGETQYF.

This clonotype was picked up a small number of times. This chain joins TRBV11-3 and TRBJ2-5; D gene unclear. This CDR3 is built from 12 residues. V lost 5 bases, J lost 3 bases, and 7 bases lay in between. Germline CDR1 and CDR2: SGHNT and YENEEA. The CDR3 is CASSLRKETQYF. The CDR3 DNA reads TGTGCCAGCAGCCTCCGAAAAGAGACCCAGTACTTC.

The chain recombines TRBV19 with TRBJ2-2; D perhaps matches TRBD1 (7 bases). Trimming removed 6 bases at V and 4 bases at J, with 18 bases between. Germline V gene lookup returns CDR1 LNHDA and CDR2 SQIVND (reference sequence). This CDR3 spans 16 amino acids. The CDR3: CASRTGERQGTGELFF. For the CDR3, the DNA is TGTGCCAGTAGGACGGGGGAACGACAGGGCACCGGGGAGCTGTTTTTT.

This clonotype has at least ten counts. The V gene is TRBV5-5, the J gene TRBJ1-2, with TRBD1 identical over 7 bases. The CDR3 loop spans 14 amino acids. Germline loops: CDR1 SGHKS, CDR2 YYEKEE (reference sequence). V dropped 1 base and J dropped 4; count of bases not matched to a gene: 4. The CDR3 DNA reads TGTGCCAGCAGCTTGCGGGACAGCGTCTATGGCTACACCTTC. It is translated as CASSLRDSVYGYTF.

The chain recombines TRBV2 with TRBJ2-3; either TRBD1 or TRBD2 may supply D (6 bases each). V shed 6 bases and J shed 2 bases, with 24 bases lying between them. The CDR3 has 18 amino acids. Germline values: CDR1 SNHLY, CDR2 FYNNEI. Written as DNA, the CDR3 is TGTGCCAGCAGGAGGGGGACTCATCCTTCCACCGTCACAGATACGCAGTATTTT. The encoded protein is CASRRGTHPSTVTDTQYF.

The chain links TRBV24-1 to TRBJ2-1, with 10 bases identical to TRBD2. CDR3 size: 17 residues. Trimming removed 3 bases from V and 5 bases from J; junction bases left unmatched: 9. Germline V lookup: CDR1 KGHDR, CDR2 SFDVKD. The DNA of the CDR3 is TGTGCCACCAGTGATGTGCCCTTAGCGGGAGGCCACAATGAGCAGTTCTTC. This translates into CATSDVPLAGGHNEQFF.

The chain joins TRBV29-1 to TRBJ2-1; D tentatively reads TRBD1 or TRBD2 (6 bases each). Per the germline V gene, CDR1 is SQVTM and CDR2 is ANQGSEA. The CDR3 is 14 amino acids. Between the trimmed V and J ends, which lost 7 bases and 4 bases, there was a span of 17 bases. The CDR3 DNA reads TGCAGCGCCTACGGGGGCACGGGTTACAATGAGCAGTTCTTC. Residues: CSAYGGTGYNEQFF.

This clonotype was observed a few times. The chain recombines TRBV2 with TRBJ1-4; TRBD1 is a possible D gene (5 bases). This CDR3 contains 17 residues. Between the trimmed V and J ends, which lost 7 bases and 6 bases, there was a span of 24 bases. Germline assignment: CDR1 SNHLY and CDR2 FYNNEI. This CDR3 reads CASNNDLHRPSDEKLFF. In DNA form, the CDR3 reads TGTGCCAGCAACAACGATCTTCACAGGCCTAGCGATGAAAAACTGTTTTTT.

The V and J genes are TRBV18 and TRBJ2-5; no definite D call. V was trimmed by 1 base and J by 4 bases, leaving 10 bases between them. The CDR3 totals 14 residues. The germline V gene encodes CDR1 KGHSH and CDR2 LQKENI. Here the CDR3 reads CASSPRASVETQYF. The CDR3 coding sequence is TGTGCCAGCTCACCACGGGCCAGCGTAGAGACCCAGTACTTC.

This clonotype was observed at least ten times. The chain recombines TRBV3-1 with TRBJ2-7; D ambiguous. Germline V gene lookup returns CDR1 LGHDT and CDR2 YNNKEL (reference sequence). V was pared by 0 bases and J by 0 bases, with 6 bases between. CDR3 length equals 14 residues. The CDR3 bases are TGTGCCAGCAGCCAAGATCCCCTCTCCTACGAGCAGTACTTC. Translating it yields CASSQDPLSYEQYF.

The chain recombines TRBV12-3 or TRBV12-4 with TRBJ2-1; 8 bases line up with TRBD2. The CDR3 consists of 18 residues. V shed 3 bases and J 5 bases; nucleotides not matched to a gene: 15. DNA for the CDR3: TGTGCCAGCAGTTTCCTAGCGGGCCCTAGGAGACCAAACAATGAGCAGTTCTTC. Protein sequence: CASSFLAGPRRPNNEQFF.

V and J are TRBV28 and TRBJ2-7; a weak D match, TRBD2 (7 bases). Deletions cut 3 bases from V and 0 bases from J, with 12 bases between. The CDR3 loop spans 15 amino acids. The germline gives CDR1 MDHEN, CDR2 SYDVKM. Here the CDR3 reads CASSLGASGSYEQYF. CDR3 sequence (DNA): TGTGCCAGCAGTTTGGGGGCTAGCGGCTCCTACGAGCAGTACTTC.

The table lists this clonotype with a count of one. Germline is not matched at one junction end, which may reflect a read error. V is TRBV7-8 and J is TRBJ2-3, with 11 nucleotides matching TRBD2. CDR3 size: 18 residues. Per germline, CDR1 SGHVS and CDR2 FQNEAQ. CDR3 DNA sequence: TGTGCCAACAGCTTCGGGCTAGCGGGGGGTTCTAGCACAGATACGCAGTATTTT. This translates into CANSFGLAGGSSTDTQYF.

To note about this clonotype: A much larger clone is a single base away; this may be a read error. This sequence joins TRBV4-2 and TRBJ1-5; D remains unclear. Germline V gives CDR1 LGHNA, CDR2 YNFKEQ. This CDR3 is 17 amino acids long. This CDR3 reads CASSQDRLRQVDQPEHF. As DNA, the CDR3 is TGTGCCAGCAGCCAAGATCGGCTTAGGCAGGTCGATCAGCCCGAGCATTTT.

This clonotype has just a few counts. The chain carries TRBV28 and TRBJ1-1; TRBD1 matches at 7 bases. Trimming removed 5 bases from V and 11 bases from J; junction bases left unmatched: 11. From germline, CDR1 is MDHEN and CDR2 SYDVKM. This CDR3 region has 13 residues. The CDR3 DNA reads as TGTGCCAGCAGTCTAGTCCCCCAGGGGGACGCTTTCTTT. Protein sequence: CASSLVPQGDAFF.

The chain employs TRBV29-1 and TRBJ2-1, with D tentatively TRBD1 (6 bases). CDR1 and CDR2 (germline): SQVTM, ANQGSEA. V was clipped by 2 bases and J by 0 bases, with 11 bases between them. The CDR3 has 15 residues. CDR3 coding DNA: TGCAGCGTTGAACAGGGGCCGAGCTCCTACAATGAGCAGTTCTTC. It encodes CSVEQGPSSYNEQFF.

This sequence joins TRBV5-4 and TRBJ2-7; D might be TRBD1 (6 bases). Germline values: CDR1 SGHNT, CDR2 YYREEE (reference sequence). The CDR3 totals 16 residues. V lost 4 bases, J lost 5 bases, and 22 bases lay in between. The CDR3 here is CASSPPGVVGGDEQYF. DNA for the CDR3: TGTGCCAGCAGCCCCCCAGGGGTGGTCGGAGGTGACGAGCAGTACTTC.